A single sample is the source of the 8 T cell receptor beta chains below, sequenced in a study of CD8 T cells in Susac syndrome. The authors reverse transcribed roughly 0.5 to 1 ug RNA with random hexamers. TCRdb passed the immunoSEQ multiplex PCR reads through MiXCR, listing each CDR3 protein once. This table holds 55,000 to 75,000 distinct CDR3 sequences, 85% to 95% found once. The source material was CD4+ T cells from PBMCs. All receptors come from a human donor with Susac syndrome.

The chain employs TRBV20-1 and TRBJ2-5; 12 bases align to TRBD2. CDR3 length: 16 residues. Per the germline V gene, CDR1 is DFQATT and CDR2 is SNEGSKA (reference sequence). V was clipped by 6 bases and J by 2 bases; unmatched bases: 10. The chain's CDR3 is CSAPGLAGRAQETQYF. CDR3 nucleotide sequence: TGCAGTGCGCCGGGACTAGCGGGCCGGGCACAAGAGACCCAGTACTTC.

A single count supports this clonotype. This chain uses TRBV27 with TRBJ1-1, with D hard to call. The germline CDR1 and CDR2 sequences are MNHEY and SMNVEV (reference sequence). Trimming pared 0 bases from V and 5 bases from J, leaving 10 bases between. This CDR3 is 14 amino acids long. CDR3 protein: CASSLSGIWTEAFF. As DNA, the CDR3 is TGTGCCAGCAGTTTATCAGGGATCTGGACTGAAGCTTTCTTT.

The chain has TRBV5-4 and TRBJ2-7; 7 bases agree with TRBD2. V dropped 4 bases and J dropped 7; count of bases not matched to a gene: 17. The CDR3 runs 16 residues. In germline, CDR1 is SGHNT, CDR2 YYREEE (reference sequence). The CDR3 sequence: CASSQSSGPPREEQYF. The CDR3 DNA sequence: TGTGCCAGCAGCCAATCTAGCGGCCCCCCGAGGGAAGAGCAGTACTTC. The whole variable domain, remainder taken from reference TRBV5-4 and TRBJ2-7, is ETGVTQSPTHLIKTRGQQVTLRCSSQSGHNTVSWYQQALGQGPQFIFQYYREEENGRGNFPPRFSGLQFPNYSSELNVNALELDDSALYLCASSQSSGPPREEQYFGPGTRLTVT.

This clonotype was picked up one time. This chain uses TRBV7-2 with TRBJ1-6; 8 positions match TRBD1. In germline, CDR1 is SGHTA, CDR2 FQGNSA. The junction had 10 bases not matched to a gene; V was cut back by 2 bases and J by 7 bases. The CDR3 is 17 amino acids. This chain's CDR3 is CASSLMKQGAGNSPLHF. CDR3 nucleotide sequence: TGTGCCAGCAGCTTAATGAAGCAGGGGGCAGGGAATTCACCCCTCCACTTT. The complete variable domain, with remaining parts taken from reference TRBV7-2 and TRBJ1-6, reads GAGVSQSPSNKVTEKGKDVELRCDPISGHTALYWYRQSLGQGLEFLIYFQGNSAPDKSGLPSDRFSAERTGGSVSTLTIQRTQQEDSAVYLCASSLMKQGAGNSPLHFGNGTRLTVT.

The rearrangement links TRBV7-2 to TRBJ2-2, with a possible D match to TRBD1 (5 bases). Deletions cut 5 bases from V and 4 bases from J, with 14 bases between. The CDR3 loop spans 15 amino acids. Germline V CDR1 and CDR2: SGHTA, FQGNSA. Written as DNA, the CDR3 is TGTGCCAGCAGCCCAGGACACGTATTCACCGGGGAGCTGTTTTTT. Amino acids: CASSPGHVFTGELFF. The full variable domain, rest sourced from reference TRBV7-2 and TRBJ2-2, is GAGVSQSPSNKVTEKGKDVELRCDPISGHTALYWYRQSLGQGLEFLIYFQGNSAPDKSGLPSDRFSAERTGGSVSTLTIQRTQQEDSAVYLCASSPGHVFTGELFFGEGSRLTVL.

The chain carries TRBV7-8 and TRBJ1-6; 7 bases agree with TRBD1. This CDR3 has 20 amino acids. Trimming removed 3 bases from V and 1 base from J; junction bases left unmatched: 15. CDR1 SGHVS and CDR2 FQNEAQ come from the germline V gene. As DNA, the CDR3 is TGTGCCAGCAGCTTTTTTTCGGGTGCGACAGGGAGATCCTATAATTCACCCCTCCACTTT. This translates into CASSFFSGATGRSYNSPLHF.

This chain joins TRBV24-1 and TRBJ1-1, with D perhaps TRBD1 (5 bases). Trimming took 6 bases from V and 4 from J, leaving 20 bases between them. Germline CDR1 reads KGHDR; CDR2 reads SFDVKD. The CDR3 contains 16 residues. The DNA for the CDR3 is TGTGCCACCAGTACTTCATTTGGGGACGGGAGCACTGAAGCTTTCTTT. This sequence encodes CATSTSFGDGSTEAFF.

The sample holds one count of this clonotype. The chain uses TRBV4-1 and TRBJ2-4, with TRBD1 matching 7 bases. The germline V gene has CDR1 MGHRA and CDR2 YSYEKL. Trimming at V came to 3 bases and at J to 5 bases, leaving 4 bases not matched to a gene. CDR3 size: 14 residues. The CDR3 loop is CASSHRDRQNIQYF. The CDR3 region has the DNA TGCGCCAGCAGCCACCGGGACAGACAAAACATTCAGTACTTC.